The text below deals with one T cell receptor (beta chain). The antigen remains unidentified. Method: immunoSEQ multiplex PCR; TCRdb's copy keeps in-frame clones and lacks some. The sample yields fewer than 1,500 clones, about nine tenths seen once. This specimen comes from a study of immune cell composition in non-small cell lung cancer. Study-wide results and caveats: Tumour TCR-beta clonality showed no significant link to smoking pack-years. Tumour-associated clones >0.5% occurred in 25% to 40% of adenocarcinomas, 75% of squamous.

The TCR originated in a human donor with non-small cell lung cancer. The sample taken for sequencing was lung tumor tissue.

The CDR3 DNA reads TGTGCCATCACCGACCGGGAGGTGGGCACAGATACGCAGTATTTT. Amino acid sequence: CAITDREVGTDTQYF. The rearrangement links TRBV10-3 to TRBJ2-3; 7 bases map to TRBD2. This CDR3 has 15 amino acids. J lost 1 base, V lost 7 bases, and 8 bases had no gene match. CDR1 is ENHRY and CDR2 is SYGVKD in the germline V gene.